These T cell receptor beta chains were read from a single sample in a study of shared clonotypes between healthy human individuals. Libraries were prepared by immunoSEQ multiplex PCR; TCRdb keeps only in-frame clonotypes and omits some of them. The sample has a few hundred thousand clones; around 80% are singletons. The source material was PBMCs. All receptors come from a woman between 40 and 50 years old in good health. Some clones in this sample may be carry-over from other donors' samples. CDR3s include the opening cysteine and the closing phenylalanine or tryptophan. The D gene is left open where the match is weak. Not all rows give a size; the values are once, few, many and, for expanded clones, a class.

D gene	V gene	J gene	clone size	CDR3 DNA	CDR3 protein
-	TRBV2	TRBJ2-2	-	TGTGCCAGCAGCCCGGACGGAGTTTTGACCGGGGAGCTGTTTTTT	CASSPDGVLTGELFF
-	TRBV29-1	TRBJ2-1	-	TGCAGCGTTGAGCTAGTACTAGATGAGCAGTTCTTC	CSVELVLDEQFF
-	TRBV5-4	TRBJ2-7	-	TGTGCCAGCAGCCCTGGTGTAAGCTCCTACGAGCAGTACTTC	CASSPGVSSYEQYF
TRBD2	TRBV11-2	TRBJ2-1	many	TGTGCCAGCAGCTTAGAGGGGACTAGCGGGAGATTTGGGCAGTTCTTC	CASSLEGTSGRFGQFF
-	TRBV9	TRBJ1-1	once	TGTGCCAGCAGCCTGGGGGGGAGGCCTACTGAAGCTTTCTTT	CASSLGGRPTEAFF
TRBD2	TRBV7-2	TRBJ2-1	-	TGTGCCAGCAGCTTACGCGCGCCCGGGACTAGCGGGTTGGAGCAGTTCTTC	CASSLRAPGTSGLEQFF
-	TRBV18	TRBJ2-3	-	TGTGCCAGCTCGGGAGGACTGGCAGATACGCAGTATTTT	CASSGGLADTQYF
-	TRBV30	TRBJ2-5	once	TGTGCCTGGAGAACGGGAGAGACCCAGTACTTC	CAWRTGETQYF
TRBD1	TRBV19	TRBJ1-2	-	TGTGCCAGTAGTGCCCTCAGGGGGCAATATGGCTACACCTTC	CASSALRGQYGYTF
TRBD1	TRBV7-3	TRBJ2-7	-	TGTGCCAGCAGCTCCGGACAGGGGGGCGTCGAGCAGTACTTC	CASSSGQGGVEQYF
TRBD2	TRBV11-3	TRBJ2-1	once	TGTGCCAGCAGCCGTAGGGTGGCTAGCGGGAGTGATGAGCAGTTCTTC	CASSRRVASGSDEQFF
-	TRBV30	TRBJ1-3	few	TGTGCCTGGAGTGTAGTAAGAAACACCATATATTTT	CAWSVVRNTIYF
-	TRBV7-9	TRBJ1-5	-	TGTGCCAGCAGCCTAGGAGGGCAGCCCCAGCATTTT	CASSLGGQPQHF
-	TRBV5-4	TRBJ2-1	many	TGTGCCAGCAGGCTAGACTCCTACAATGAGCAGTTCTTC	CASRLDSYNEQFF
-	TRBV7-9	TRBJ1-4	-	TGTGCCAGCAGCTTACAAACAGTAGGTGAAAAACTGTTTTTT	CASSLQTVGEKLFF
TRBD1	TRBV19	TRBJ2-1	-	TGTGCCAGTAGCTCCACGGGACAGGGGGCGTACAATGAGCAGTTCTTC	CASSSTGQGAYNEQFF
-	TRBV10-2	TRBJ2-7	-	TGCGCCAGCAGTGCGAGGGCCGGCCCCCCCTACGAGCAGTACTTC	CASSARAGPPYEQYF
TRBD2	TRBV7-9	TRBJ2-3	few	TGTGCCAGCAGCCCAGGCGGGCTAGCGGCCACAGATACGCAGTATTTT	CASSPGGLAATDTQYF
TRBD2	TRBV5-1	TRBJ2-3	-	TGCGCCAGCAGTTCGGGACTAGCGAACACAGATACGCAGTATTTT	CASSSGLANTDTQYF
-	TRBV5-1	TRBJ2-4	many	TGCGCCAGCAGCTTAGCGGGCGGAGAAAACATTCAGTACTTC	CASSLAGGENIQYF
-	TRBV21-1	TRBJ2-7	-	TGTGCCAGCAGCAAAGTAGGGGATCCTTCCTACGAGCAGTACTTC	CASSKVGDPSYEQYF
-	TRBV5-4	TRBJ2-5	-	TGTGCCAGCAGCTCGACGGGGTACCAAGAGACCCAGTACTTC	CASSSTGYQETQYF
-	TRBV7-8	TRBJ2-7	-	TGTGCCAGCAGCTTACAGCGGATCCCCTACGAGCAGTACTTC	CASSLQRIPYEQYF
-	TRBV27	TRBJ2-7	-	TGTGCCAGCAGTTTAGAGCAGACAGCGCATACCTACGAGCAGTACTTC	CASSLEQTAHTYEQYF
TRBD1	TRBV7-7	TRBJ2-2	-	TGTGCCAGCAGCTACCAGACAGGGGGAAGCGGGGAGCTGTTTTTT	CASSYQTGGSGELFF
TRBD2	TRBV7-8	TRBJ2-1	-	TGTGCCAGCAGCTTGGGACTAGCGTCCTACAATGAGCAGTTCTTC	CASSLGLASYNEQFF
TRBD1	TRBV4-1	TRBJ2-5	-	TGCGCCAGCAGCCCCCGAGGGACAGGGATCCAAGAGACCCAGTACTTC	CASSPRGTGIQETQYF
TRBD1	TRBV11-2	TRBJ2-7	-	TGTGCCAGCAGCGGGCGGACAGGGGGCGAGCAGTACTTC	CASSGRTGGEQYF
-	TRBV10-2	TRBJ1-5	-	TGCGCCAGCAGTGACGACAGCACACAGCCCCAGCATTTT	CASSDDSTQPQHF
-	TRBV2	TRBJ2-1	-	TGTGCCAGCAGAAAGGCACGGGACTTCGTTAATGAGCAGTTCTTC	CASRKARDFVNEQFF
-	TRBV2	TRBJ2-5	-	TGTGCCAGCAGTGAAGGGCTAGCGACGGAGACCCAGTACTTC	CASSEGLATETQYF
TRBD1	TRBV5-8	TRBJ1-2	many	TGTGCCAGCAGCTTAGGGACAGGGAGCTATGGCTACACCTTC	CASSLGTGSYGYTF
-	TRBV18	TRBJ2-5	-	TGTGCCAGCTCACCCAGACAAGAGACCCAGTACTTC	CASSPRQETQYF
-	TRBV6-1	TRBJ1-1	-	TGTGCCAGCATCATGGGCCAGCCGAACACTGAAGCTTTCTTT	CASIMGQPNTEAFF
-	TRBV11-2	TRBJ2-5	-	TGTGCCAGCAACAAAGCCACTAGGGGCCAAGAGACCCAGTACTTC	CASNKATRGQETQYF
-	TRBV7-2	TRBJ2-2	-	TGTGCCAGCAGCTTACACAGGGTAGACACCGGGGAGCTGTTTTTT	CASSLHRVDTGELFF
-	TRBV5-1	TRBJ2-7	-	TGCGCCAGCAGCTTGGGGGACCCTAGAGACGAGCAGTACTTC	CASSLGDPRDEQYF
TRBD1	TRBV30	TRBJ1-4	-	TGTGCCTGGAGTTCACCGGGACAGGGGGGTGAAAAACTGTTTTTT	CAWSSPGQGGEKLFF
TRBD2	TRBV6-5	TRBJ2-3	-	TGTGCCAGCAGGTACGGGACTAGCGGCACAGATACGCAGTATTTT	CASRYGTSGTDTQYF
TRBD2	TRBV5-1	TRBJ2-1	-	TGCGCCAGCCGGGAGCGGGGTGGGAATGAGCAGTTCTTC	CASRERGGNEQFF
TRBD1	TRBV5-6	TRBJ2-1	-	TGTGCCAGCACCAGGGACAGGGCCTCCTACAATGAGCAGTTCTTC	CASTRDRASYNEQFF
-	TRBV28	TRBJ1-1	-	TGTGCCAGCAGCCGTGACACTGAAGCTTTCTTT	CASSRDTEAFF
-	TRBV5-4	TRBJ1-2	-	TGTGCCAGCAGCGTTCCGACAGCCCTCTATGGCTACACCTTC	CASSVPTALYGYTF
-	TRBV27	TRBJ2-2	-	TGTGCCAGCAGGTCGACGTGGCGCAGAGACACCGGGGAGCTGTTTTTT	CASRSTWRRDTGELFF
-	TRBV28	TRBJ2-3	-	TGTGCCAGCAAACTTAGCGACCTCGGGACAGATACGCAGTATTTT	CASKLSDLGTDTQYF
TRBD1	TRBV15	TRBJ1-4	-	TGTGCCACCAGCAGAAAAACCGGGACAGGGAATGAAAAACTGTTTTTT	CATSRKTGTGNEKLFF
TRBD2	TRBV6-5	TRBJ2-7	-	TGTGCCAGCAGTTACCTAGCGGGAACCTACGAGCAGTACTTC	CASSYLAGTYEQYF
-	TRBV30	TRBJ2-7	-	TGTGCCTGGAGAACAGCCTACGAGCAGTACTTC	CAWRTAYEQYF
-	TRBV19	TRBJ1-5	few	TGTGCCAGTAGTATTAGTAGGGGGAGCAATCAGCCCCAGCATTTT	CASSISRGSNQPQHF
-	TRBV5-1	TRBJ1-4	-	TGCGCCAGCAGCCGAGACAGGTTCGCAGGAGGTGAAAAACTGTTTTTT	CASSRDRFAGGEKLFF
TRBD2	TRBV28	TRBJ2-5	few	TGTGCCAGCAGAGAGGGACTAGCGGGAGGGTGGGGGGAGACCCAGTACTTC	CASREGLAGGWGETQYF
TRBD1	TRBV29-1	TRBJ1-3	-	TGCAGCGTTGGGGGGACAGGCTCTGGAAACACCATATATTTT	CSVGGTGSGNTIYF